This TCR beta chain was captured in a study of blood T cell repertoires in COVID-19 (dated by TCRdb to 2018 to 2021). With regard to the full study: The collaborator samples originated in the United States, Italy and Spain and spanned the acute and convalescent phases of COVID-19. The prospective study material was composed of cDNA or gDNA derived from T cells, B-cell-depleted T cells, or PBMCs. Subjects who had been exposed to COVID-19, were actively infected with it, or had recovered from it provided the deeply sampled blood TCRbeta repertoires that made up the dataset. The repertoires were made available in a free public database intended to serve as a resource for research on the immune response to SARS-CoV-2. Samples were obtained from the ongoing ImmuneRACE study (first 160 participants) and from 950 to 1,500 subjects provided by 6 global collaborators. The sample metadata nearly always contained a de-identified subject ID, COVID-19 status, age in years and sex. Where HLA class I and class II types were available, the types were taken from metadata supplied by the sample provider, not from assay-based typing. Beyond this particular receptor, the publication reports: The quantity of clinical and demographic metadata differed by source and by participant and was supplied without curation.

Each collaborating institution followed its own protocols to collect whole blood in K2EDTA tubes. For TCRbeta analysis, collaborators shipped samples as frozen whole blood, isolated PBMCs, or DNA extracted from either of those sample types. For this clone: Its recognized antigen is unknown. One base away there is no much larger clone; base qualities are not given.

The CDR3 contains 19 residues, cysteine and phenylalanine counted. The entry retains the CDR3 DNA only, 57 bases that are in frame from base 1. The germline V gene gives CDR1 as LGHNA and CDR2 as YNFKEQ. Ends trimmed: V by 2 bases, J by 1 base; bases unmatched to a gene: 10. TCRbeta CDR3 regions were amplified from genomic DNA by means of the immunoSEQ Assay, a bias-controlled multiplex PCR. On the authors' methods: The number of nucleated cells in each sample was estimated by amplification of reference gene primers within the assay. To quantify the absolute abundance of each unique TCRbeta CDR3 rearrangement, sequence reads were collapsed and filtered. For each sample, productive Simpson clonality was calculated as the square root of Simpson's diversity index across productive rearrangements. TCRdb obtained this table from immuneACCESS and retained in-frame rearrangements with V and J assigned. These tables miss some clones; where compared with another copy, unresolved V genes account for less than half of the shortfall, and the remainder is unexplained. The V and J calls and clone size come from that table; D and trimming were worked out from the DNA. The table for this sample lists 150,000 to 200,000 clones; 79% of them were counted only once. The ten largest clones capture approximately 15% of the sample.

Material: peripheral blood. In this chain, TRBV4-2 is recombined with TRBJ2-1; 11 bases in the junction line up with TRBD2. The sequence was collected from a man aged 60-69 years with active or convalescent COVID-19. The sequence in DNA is TGTGCCAGCAGCCAACCAAGGACTAGCGGGTTAGAGTCCTACAATGAGCAGTTCTTC. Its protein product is CASSQPRTSGLESYNEQFF.